Following are 13 T cell receptor beta chains from one sample sequenced in a study of cytomegalovirus exposure and HLA in healthy donors. Sequencing used immunoSEQ multiplex PCR; TCRdb keeps in-frame clones, though not all of them. In the table there are 110,000 or so clones, roughly 90% of which are singletons. Material: PBMCs. Every receptor here comes from a woman younger than 35 in good health and CMV-seronegative.

This chain joins TRBV7-2 and TRBJ2-7, with TRBD1 as a possible D gene (6 bases). Looked up from germline, CDR1 is SGHTA and CDR2 is FQGNSA. V was pared by 4 bases and J by 3 bases, with 16 bases between. There are 15 residues in the CDR3. CDR3 amino acids: CASSSNRDFFYEQYF. The CDR3 DNA is TGTGCCAGCAGCTCCAACAGGGATTTTTTCTACGAGCAGTACTTC.

This chain connects TRBV7-7 to TRBJ2-7; TRBD1 matches 10 bases. Losses at the gene ends were 5 bases for V and 3 bases for J; bases not matched to a gene: 4. This CDR3 is built from 14 residues. Germline assignment: CDR1 SSHAT and CDR2 FNYEAQ (reference sequence). DNA for the CDR3: TGTGCCAGCAGCCCAAGGGACAGGGGCTACGAGCAGTACTTC. Amino acid sequence: CASSPRDRGYEQYF.

This clone was picked up one time. The V and J genes are TRBV2 and TRBJ1-2; the D is unclear. Trimming took off 3 bases at V and 5 bases at J, with 10 bases between the two ends. This CDR3 has 13 amino acids. Germline V gives CDR1 SNHLY, CDR2 FYNNEI. This chain's CDR3 is CASSDLPTYGYTF. The CDR3 coding sequence is TGTGCCAGCAGTGATCTACCAACTTATGGCTACACCTTC.

The gene calls are TRBV4-2 and TRBJ1-2; D unresolved. The germline V gene has CDR1 LGHNA and CDR2 YNFKEQ. This CDR3 has 13 amino acids. Between the trimmed V and J ends, which lost 0 bases and 7 bases, there was a span of 9 bases. The CDR3 region has the DNA TGTGCCAGCAGCCAAGAGGAGGGTGGTGGCTACACCTTC. Amino acid sequence: CASSQEEGGGYTF.

In DNA, the CDR3 is TGTGCCAGCTCACATACCGGGACTAGGAACACCGGGGAGCTGTTTTTT. Its translation is CASSHTGTRNTGELFF. The V gene is TRBV18, the J gene TRBJ2-2, with 8 bases matching TRBD2. This CDR3 spans 16 amino acids. After removal of 4 bases from V and 1 base from J, the junction contained 5 bases not matched to a gene. CDR1 and CDR2 from the germline V gene are KGHSH and LQKENI. The full variable domain, rest sourced from reference TRBV18 and TRBJ2-2, is NAGVMQNPRHLVRRRGQEARLRCSPMKGHSHVYWYRQLPEEGLKFMVYLQKENIIDESGMPKERFSAEFPKEGPSILRIQQVVRGDSAAYFCASSHTGTRNTGELFFGEGSRLTVL.

The chain carries TRBV5-1 and TRBJ2-7, with a weak D call TRBD1 (6 bases). The germline V gene has CDR1 SGHRS and CDR2 YFSETQ. Trimming pared 2 bases from V and 2 bases from J, leaving 11 bases between. The CDR3 totals 14 residues. The CDR3 loop reads CASSFTGPTYEQYF. CDR3 nucleotide sequence: TGCGCCAGCAGCTTTACAGGGCCAACCTACGAGCAGTACTTC.

The chain joins TRBV18 to TRBJ2-1; D possibly corresponds to TRBD2 (6 bases). V lost 1 base and J lost 7, with 14 bases in between. This CDR3 contains 15 residues. CDR1 and CDR2 from the germline V gene are KGHSH and LQKENI. CDR3 amino acids: CASSPRTTRGNEQFF. CDR3 bases: TGTGCCAGCTCACCACGGACTACACGGGGTAATGAGCAGTTCTTC.

This clone was found once. The chain carries TRBV19 and TRBJ2-7, with D maybe TRBD1 (6 bases). Trimming shortened V by 9 bases and J by 3 bases, and 9 bases separated the two germline ends. CDR3 length: 11 residues. Germline V CDR1 and CDR2: LNHDA, SQIVND (reference sequence). Here the CDR3 DNA reads TGTGCCAGCACCAGGGGCTACGAGCAGTACTTC. It specifies CASTRGYEQYF.

The rearrangement uses TRBV6-6 and TRBJ2-5; 10 nucleotides align to TRBD1. The CDR3 totals 13 residues. Germline CDR1 reads MNHNY; CDR2 reads SVGAGI (reference sequence). V was clipped by 2 bases and J by 9 bases; unmatched bases: 3. The CDR3 protein is CASSYGGQGPQYF. The CDR3 nucleotides are TGTGCCAGCAGTTACGGGGGACAGGGGCCCCAGTACTTC.

In DNA form, the CDR3 reads TGTGCCAGCAGTTCGGTAGCGGGCACAGATACGCAGTATTTT. This translates into CASSSVAGTDTQYF. This sequence joins TRBV27 and TRBJ2-3; D is possibly TRBD2 (6 bases). V lost 4 bases and J lost 1, with 9 bases in between. Germline lookup yields CDR1 MNHEY and CDR2 SMNVEV (reference sequence). The CDR3 sequence is 14 residues long.

The chain employs TRBV15 and TRBJ2-1; 12 positions match TRBD2. The V and J ends lost 0 bases and 8 bases, in that order; junction bases with no gene match: 5. The germline gives CDR1 LNHNV, CDR2 YYDKDF (reference sequence). CDR3 length equals 16 residues. The chain's CDR3 is CATSRDRLAGVDEQFF. In DNA form, the CDR3 reads TGTGCCACCAGCAGAGATCGACTAGCGGGAGTCGATGAGCAGTTCTTC.

This chain connects TRBV30 to TRBJ2-3; TRBD1 aligns across 9 bases. Germline CDR1 GTSNPN, CDR2 SVGIG (reference sequence). The CDR3 is 15 residues long. The trim removed 2 bases at V and 6 bases at J, leaving 9 bases unmatched. The CDR3 bases are TGTGCCTGGAGTTTTGGGACAGGGATTAGTGATACGCAGTATTTT. This encodes CAWSFGTGISDTQYF.

V gene TRBV11-2 combines with J gene TRBJ1-2; 10 bases fit TRBD1. This CDR3 has 13 residues. Germline V lookup: CDR1 SGHAT, CDR2 FQNNGV. The junction had 1 base not matched to a gene; V was cut back by 1 base and J by 8 bases. Here the CDR3 reads CASSLGDRGGYTF. CDR3 in DNA: TGTGCCAGCAGCTTAGGGGACAGGGGAGGCTACACCTTC.